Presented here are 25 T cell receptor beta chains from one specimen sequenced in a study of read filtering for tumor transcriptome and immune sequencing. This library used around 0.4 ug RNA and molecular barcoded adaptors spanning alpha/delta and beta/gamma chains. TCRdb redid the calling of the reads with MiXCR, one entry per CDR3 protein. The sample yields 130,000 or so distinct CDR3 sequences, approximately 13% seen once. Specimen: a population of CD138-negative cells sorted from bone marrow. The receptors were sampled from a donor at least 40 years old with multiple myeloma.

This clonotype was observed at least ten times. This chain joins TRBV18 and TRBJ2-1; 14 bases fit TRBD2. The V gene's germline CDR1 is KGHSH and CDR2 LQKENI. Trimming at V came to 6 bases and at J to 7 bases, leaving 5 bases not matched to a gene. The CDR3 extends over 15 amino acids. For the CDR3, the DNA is TGTGCCAGCTCCCCCCGGACTAGCGGGAGGAATGAGCAGTTCTTC. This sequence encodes CASSPRTSGRNEQFF.

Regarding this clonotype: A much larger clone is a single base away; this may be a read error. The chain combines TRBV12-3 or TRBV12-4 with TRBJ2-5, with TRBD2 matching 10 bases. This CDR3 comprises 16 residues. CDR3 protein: CTSSSSGTSVRETQYF. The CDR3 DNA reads TGTACCAGCAGTTCAAGCGGGACTAGCGTAAGAGAGACCCAGTACTTC.

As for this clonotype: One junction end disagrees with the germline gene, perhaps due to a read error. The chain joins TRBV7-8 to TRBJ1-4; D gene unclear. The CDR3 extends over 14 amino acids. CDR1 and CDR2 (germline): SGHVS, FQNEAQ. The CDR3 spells CASRPSRGNEKLVF. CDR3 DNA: TGTGCCAGCAGGCCTTCGCGGGGAAATGAAAAACTGGTTTTT.

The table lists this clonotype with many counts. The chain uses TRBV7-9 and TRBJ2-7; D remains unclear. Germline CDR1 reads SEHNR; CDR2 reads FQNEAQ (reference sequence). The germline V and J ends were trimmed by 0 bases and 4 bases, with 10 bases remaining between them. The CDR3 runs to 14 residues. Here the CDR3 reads CASSLAGLRYEQYF. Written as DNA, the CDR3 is TGTGCCAGCAGCTTAGCGGGCCTTAGATACGAGCAGTACTTC.

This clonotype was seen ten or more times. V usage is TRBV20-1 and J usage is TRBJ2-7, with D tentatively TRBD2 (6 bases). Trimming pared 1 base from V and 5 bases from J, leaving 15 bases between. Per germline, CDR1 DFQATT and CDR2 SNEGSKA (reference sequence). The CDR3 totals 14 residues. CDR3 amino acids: CSARVASVRHEQYF. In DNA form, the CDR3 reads TGCAGTGCTAGAGTGGCTAGCGTTCGCCACGAGCAGTACTTC.

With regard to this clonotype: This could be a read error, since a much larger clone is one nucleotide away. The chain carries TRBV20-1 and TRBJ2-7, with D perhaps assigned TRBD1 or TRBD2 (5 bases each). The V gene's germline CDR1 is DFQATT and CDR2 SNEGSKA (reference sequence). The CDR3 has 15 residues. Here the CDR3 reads CSASPIRGASNEQYF. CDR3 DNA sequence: TGCAGTGCTAGCCCTATCAGAGGGGCCTCCAACGAGCAGTACTTC.

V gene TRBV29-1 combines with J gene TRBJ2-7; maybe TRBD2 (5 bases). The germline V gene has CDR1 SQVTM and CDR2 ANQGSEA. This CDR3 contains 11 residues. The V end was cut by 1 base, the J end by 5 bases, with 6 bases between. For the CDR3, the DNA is TGCAGCGTTGAAGCGGGGAACGAGCAGTACTTC. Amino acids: CSVEAGNEQYF.

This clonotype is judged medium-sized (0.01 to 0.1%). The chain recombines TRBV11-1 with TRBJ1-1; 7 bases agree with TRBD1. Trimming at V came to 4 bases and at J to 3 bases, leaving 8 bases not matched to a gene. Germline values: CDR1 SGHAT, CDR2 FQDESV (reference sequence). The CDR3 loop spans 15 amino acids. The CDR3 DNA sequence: TGTGCCAGCAGCTCCACAACAGGGGCGGACACTGAAGCTTTCTTT. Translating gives CASSSTTGADTEAFF.

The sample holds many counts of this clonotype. CDR3 nucleotides: TGTGCCAGCAGCCTTGGAACAGGGGGAAATCAGCCCCAGCATTTT. Protein sequence: CASSLGTGGNQPQHF. V gene TRBV12-3 or TRBV12-4 combines with J gene TRBJ1-5; TRBD1 agrees at 8 bases. The junction had 8 bases not matched to a gene; V was cut back by 6 bases and J by 4 bases. The CDR3 is 15 residues long.

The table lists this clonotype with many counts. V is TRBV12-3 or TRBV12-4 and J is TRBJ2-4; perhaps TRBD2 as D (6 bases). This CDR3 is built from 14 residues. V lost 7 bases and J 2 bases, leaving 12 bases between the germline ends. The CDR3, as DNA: TGTGCCAGCAAGGAGGGGCATACCAAAAACATTCAGTACTTC. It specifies CASKEGHTKNIQYF.

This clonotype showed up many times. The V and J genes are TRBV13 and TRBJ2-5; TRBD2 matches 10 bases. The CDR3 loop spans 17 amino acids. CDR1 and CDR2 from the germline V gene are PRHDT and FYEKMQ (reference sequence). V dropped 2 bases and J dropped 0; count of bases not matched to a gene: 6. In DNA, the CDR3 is TGTGCCAGCAGCTTAAAGCGGGAGGGACAATACCAAGAGACCCAGTACTTC. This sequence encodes CASSLKREGQYQETQYF.

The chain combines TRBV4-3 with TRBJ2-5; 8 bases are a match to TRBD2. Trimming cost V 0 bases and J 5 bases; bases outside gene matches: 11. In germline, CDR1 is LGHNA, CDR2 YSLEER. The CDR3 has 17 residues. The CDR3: CASSQEGPAGVHETQYF. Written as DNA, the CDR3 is TGCGCCAGCAGCCAAGAGGGACCAGCGGGAGTTCACGAGACCCAGTACTTC.

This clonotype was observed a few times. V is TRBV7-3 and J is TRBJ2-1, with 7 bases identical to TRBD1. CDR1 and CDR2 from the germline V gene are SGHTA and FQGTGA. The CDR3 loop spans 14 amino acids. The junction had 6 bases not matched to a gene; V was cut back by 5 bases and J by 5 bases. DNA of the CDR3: TGTGCCAGCAGCACCTGGACAGGAAACAATGAGCAGTTCTTC. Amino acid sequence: CASSTWTGNNEQFF.

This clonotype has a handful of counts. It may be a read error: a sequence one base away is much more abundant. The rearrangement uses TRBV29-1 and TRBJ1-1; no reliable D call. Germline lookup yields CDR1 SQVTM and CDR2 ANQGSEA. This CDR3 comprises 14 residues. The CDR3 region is CCVDPDLMNTEAFF. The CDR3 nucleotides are TGCTGCGTTGATCCGGATCTCATGAACACTGAAGCTTTCTTT.

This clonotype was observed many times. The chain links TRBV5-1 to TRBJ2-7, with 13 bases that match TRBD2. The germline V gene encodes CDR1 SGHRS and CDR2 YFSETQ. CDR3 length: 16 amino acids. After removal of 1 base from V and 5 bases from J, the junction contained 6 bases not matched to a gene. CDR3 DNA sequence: TGCGCCAGCAGCTTGCGACTAGCGGGAGGAGCTGACGAGCAGTACTTC. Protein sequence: CASSLRLAGGADEQYF. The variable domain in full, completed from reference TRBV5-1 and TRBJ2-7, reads KAGVTQTPRYLIKTRGQQVTLSCSPISGHRSVSWYQQTPGQGLQFLFEYFSETQRNKGNFPGRFSGRQFSNSRSEMNVSTLELGDSALYLCASSLRLAGGADEQYFGPGTRLTVT.

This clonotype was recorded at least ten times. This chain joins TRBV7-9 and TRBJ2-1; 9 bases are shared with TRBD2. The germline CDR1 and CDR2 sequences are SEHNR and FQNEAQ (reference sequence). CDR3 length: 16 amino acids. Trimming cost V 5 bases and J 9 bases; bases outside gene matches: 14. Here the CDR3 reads CASSASGASGTTEQFF. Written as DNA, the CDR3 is TGTGCCAGCAGCGCAAGTGGCGCTAGCGGGACGACTGAGCAGTTCTTC.

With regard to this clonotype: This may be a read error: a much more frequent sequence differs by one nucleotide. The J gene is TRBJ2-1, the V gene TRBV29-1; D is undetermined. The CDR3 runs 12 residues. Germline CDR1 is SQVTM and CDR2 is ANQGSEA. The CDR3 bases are TGCAGCGTTGAAACCAGGAACAATGGGCAGTTCTTC. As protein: CSVETRNNGQFF.

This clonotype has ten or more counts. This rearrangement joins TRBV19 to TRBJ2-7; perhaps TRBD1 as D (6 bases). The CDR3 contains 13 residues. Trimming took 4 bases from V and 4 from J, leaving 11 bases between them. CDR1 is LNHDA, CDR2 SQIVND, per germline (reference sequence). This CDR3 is CASSTTQGYEQYF. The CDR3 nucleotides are TGTGCCAGTAGTACAACGCAGGGGTACGAGCAGTACTTC.

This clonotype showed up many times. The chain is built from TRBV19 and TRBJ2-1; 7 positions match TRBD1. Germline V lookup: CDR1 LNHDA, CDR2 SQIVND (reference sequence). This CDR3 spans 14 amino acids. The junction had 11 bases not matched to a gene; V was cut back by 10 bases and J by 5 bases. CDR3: CATNMGDSDNEQFF. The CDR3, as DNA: TGTGCCACCAACATGGGGGACAGCGACAATGAGCAGTTCTTC.

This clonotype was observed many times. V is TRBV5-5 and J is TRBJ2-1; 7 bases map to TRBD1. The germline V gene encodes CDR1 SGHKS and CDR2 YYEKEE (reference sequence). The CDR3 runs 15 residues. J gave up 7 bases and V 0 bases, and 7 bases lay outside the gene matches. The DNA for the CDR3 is TGTGCCAGCAGCTTGGGTCCAGGGGGATCAAATGAGCAGTTCTTC. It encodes CASSLGPGGSNEQFF.

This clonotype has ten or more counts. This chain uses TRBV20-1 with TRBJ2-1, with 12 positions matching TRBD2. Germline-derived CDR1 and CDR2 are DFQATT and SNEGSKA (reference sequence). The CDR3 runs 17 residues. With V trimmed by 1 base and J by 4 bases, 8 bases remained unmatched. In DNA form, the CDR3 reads TGCAGTGCTAGAGGCGCAACGACTAGCGGGAGTTACAATGAGCAGTTCTTC. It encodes CSARGATTSGSYNEQFF.

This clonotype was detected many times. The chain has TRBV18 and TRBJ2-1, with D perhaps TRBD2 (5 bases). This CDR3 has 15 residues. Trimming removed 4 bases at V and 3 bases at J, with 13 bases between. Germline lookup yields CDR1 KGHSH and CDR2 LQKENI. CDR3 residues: CASSLSGIYYNEQFF. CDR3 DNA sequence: TGTGCCAGCTCACTTTCCGGGATATACTACAATGAGCAGTTCTTC.

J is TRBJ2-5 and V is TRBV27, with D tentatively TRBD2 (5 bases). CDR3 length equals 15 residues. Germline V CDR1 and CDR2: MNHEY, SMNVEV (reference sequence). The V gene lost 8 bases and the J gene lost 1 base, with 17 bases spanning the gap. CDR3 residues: CASQQRGQTQETQYF. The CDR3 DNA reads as TGTGCCAGCCAGCAAAGAGGGCAGACCCAAGAGACCCAGTACTTC.

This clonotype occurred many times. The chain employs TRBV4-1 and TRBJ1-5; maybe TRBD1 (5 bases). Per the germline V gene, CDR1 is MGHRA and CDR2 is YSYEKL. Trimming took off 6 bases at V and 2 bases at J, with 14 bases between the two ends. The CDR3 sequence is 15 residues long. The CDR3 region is CASSLSEGGNQPQHF. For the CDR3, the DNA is TGCGCCAGCAGTCTTTCGGAAGGGGGCAATCAGCCCCAGCATTTT.

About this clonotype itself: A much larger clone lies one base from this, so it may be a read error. CDR3 in amino acids: CASSLGTLNTDAFF. CDR3 sequence (DNA): TGTGCCAGCAGCTTAGGGACTCTTAACACTGACGCTTTCTTT. The rearrangement joins TRBV7-2 to TRBJ1-1; D is uncertain. The CDR3 has 14 residues. CDR1 and CDR2 (germline): SGHTA, FQGNSA.